This T cell receptor (beta chain) was sequenced during a study of tumor-infiltrating lymphocytes in localized non-small cell lung cancer. Using immunoSEQ multiplex PCR, the repertoire was profiled, and TCRdb retains in-frame clones only, with some absent. Of about 6,700 clones in the sample, 76% are singletons; the top ten hold around a sixth. The sample was uninvolved lung tissue not adjacent to the tumor. The TCR originated in a human donor with non-small cell lung cancer.

DNA of the CDR3: TGTGCCAGCTCGGTGGCCCGGGGTGAAAAACTGTTTTTT. Translating it yields CASSVARGEKLFF. V and J are TRBV6-5 and TRBJ1-4; no reliable D call. Trimming stripped 8 bases from V and 7 bases from J, with 14 bases between. There are 13 residues in the CDR3. Germline V gives CDR1 MNHEY, CDR2 SVGAGI.